This section outlines one TCR beta chain sequence together with its context. This clonotype was seen a handful of times. Its recognized antigen is unknown. No base quality values were provided; no much bigger clone lies one nucleotide off. The junction shows trimming of 7 bases on V and 5 bases on J, and the gene matches do not reach 11 bases of it. The CDR3 starts with the cysteine, ends with the phenylalanine, and has 14 residues. The kept DNA is CDR3 alone, 42 bases in frame from the first base. Sequences SQVTM (CDR1) and ANQGSEA (CDR2) are obtained from the germline V gene. Full-length TCR variable regions were amplified by 5' RACE PCR using constant-region reverse primers, and then by semi-nested PCR using Nested Universal Primer A. The ReliaPrep RNA Cell Miniprep System was used to extract total RNA, which was then reverse transcribed into 5'RACE-ready cDNA with the SMARTer RACE 5'/3' Kit. Multiplex adaptors were used to barcode the full-length TCR alpha and beta libraries, which were then sequenced on an Illumina MiSeq. Per the original workflow: For each of nine subset-tissue groups, sequencing data from the five patients were pooled, and the groups were then compared using unsupervised clustering of TCR gene usage. Repertoire similarity was calculated with the Morisita-Horn index, weighting shared sequences by their contribution to each repertoire. TCRdb trimmed public reads at Q25 via fastp, called clones via MiXCR and kept in-frame beta chains. Identical CDR3 protein sequences are pooled into one entry, listed with their most common genes and DNA. TCRdb assigned the V and J calls; the authors' analysis was not used. The sample table contains some 30,000 distinct CDR3 sequences; only one count was recorded for roughly a quarter of them. The ten biggest clones cover approximately 2.1% of the sample.

These data belong to a study (dated by TCRdb to 2014 to 2015). As for the study more broadly: The study set out to test whether tumor-infiltrating Tregs in breast cancer get recruited from blood Tregs or are instead converted in situ from other CD4+ T cell subsets.

What the work shows at the level of the full study, not this receptor alone: Tumor memory CD4+ T cell TCR gene usage clustered with blood and lymph node memory CD4+ cells and lymph node naive CD4+ cells. The greatest overlap of tumor-infiltrating Treg TCR alpha and beta sequences was observed with tumor naive CD4+ T cells, followed by blood naive CD4+ T cells. The larger-cohort validation was restricted to a single TCR beta V-J rearrangement rather than whole repertoires.

CD4+CD25+CD127-/low cells were isolated as Tregs. Tregs, naive and memory CD4+ T cells from tumor, blood and ipsilateral draining lymph nodes of about 5 breast cancer patients underwent full-length TCR alpha and beta sequencing. Tumor tissue, along with lymph nodes from ipsilateral axillary dissection, was perfused with PBS, minced, and then digested using collagenase I and hyaluronidase. FACS confirmed that the sorted cell populations were more than 90% pure. The sequence was collected from a female donor with breast cancer. The V gene is TRBV29-1 and the J gene is TRBJ1-2; TRBD1 matches 9 bases in the middle. The sequenced sample consisted of tumor-infiltrating Tregs sorted from the breast tumor. The CDR3 protein is CSARWGQGEYGYTF. The nucleotide sequence reads as follows: TGCAGCGCCCGTTGGGGACAGGGAGAATATGGCTACACCTTC.